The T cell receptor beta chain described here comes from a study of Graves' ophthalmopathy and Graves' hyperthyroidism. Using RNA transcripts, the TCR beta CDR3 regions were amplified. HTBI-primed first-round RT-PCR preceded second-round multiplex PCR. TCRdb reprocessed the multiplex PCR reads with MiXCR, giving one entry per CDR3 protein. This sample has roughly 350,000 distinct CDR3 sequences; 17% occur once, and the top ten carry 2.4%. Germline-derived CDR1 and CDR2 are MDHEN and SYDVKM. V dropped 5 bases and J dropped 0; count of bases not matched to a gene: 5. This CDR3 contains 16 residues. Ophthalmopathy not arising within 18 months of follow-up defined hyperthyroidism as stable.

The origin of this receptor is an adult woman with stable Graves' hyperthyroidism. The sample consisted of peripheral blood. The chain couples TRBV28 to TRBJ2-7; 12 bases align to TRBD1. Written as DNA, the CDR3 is TGTGCCAGCAGTCCCCGGGACAGGGGGCCCTCCTACGAGCAGTACTTC. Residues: CASSPRDRGPSYEQYF.